One and the same sample provided the 9 T cell receptor beta chains below, sequenced in a study of blood T cell repertoires in COVID-19. Produced via immunoSEQ multiplex PCR; TCRdb's table is partial and in-frame only. The data show roughly 49,000 clones, 85% to 90% seen once. Source material: peripheral blood. The source of these receptors is a human donor in a cohort sampled during active COVID-19.

A word on this clone: The sample has other DNA sequences that encode this CDR3 too. The chain combines TRBV5-1 with TRBJ2-2; D is possibly TRBD1 (7 bases). This CDR3 comprises 15 residues. V shed 0 bases and J shed 5 bases, with 11 bases lying between them. The germline CDR1 and CDR2 sequences are SGHRS and YFSETQ. The CDR3 loop reads CASSLVQGGTGELFF. The CDR3 nucleotides are TGCGCCAGCAGCTTGGTGCAGGGGGGAACCGGGGAGCTGTTTTTT.

This chain joins TRBV5-1 and TRBJ2-5; 8 bases are a match to TRBD2. The germline V gene has CDR1 SGHRS and CDR2 YFSETQ. There are 15 residues in the CDR3. J gave up 2 bases and V 4 bases, and 7 bases lay outside the gene matches. The CDR3 region has the DNA TGCGCCAGCAGCACCTCCACTAGCGGACAAGAGACCCAGTACTTC. Its protein product is CASSTSTSGQETQYF. Full variable domain (remainder filled in from reference TRBV5-1 and TRBJ2-5): KAGVTQTPRYLIKTRGQQVTLSCSPISGHRSVSWYQQTPGQGLQFLFEYFSETQRNKGNFPGRFSGRQFSNSRSEMNVSTLELGDSALYLCASSTSTSGQETQYFGPGTRLLVL.

The chain couples TRBV2 to TRBJ2-1; D possibly corresponds to TRBD1 (8 bases). The germline V gene encodes CDR1 SNHLY and CDR2 FYNNEI. This CDR3 region has 16 residues. Between the trimmed V and J ends, which lost 7 bases and 6 bases, there was a span of 22 bases. CDR3 nucleotide sequence: TGTGCCAGCACCCCATTACAGGGGGGGGTGAGCAATGAGCAGTTCTTC. As protein: CASTPLQGGVSNEQFF.

V is TRBV7-8 and J is TRBJ2-2; D uncertain. V was pared by 1 base and J by 2 bases, with 8 bases between. Per the germline V gene, CDR1 is SGHVS and CDR2 is FQNEAQ. This CDR3 comprises 15 residues. CDR3 loop: CASSLENINTGELFF. In nucleotides, the CDR3 is TGTGCCAGCAGCTTAGAAAATATCAACACCGGGGAGCTGTTTTTT.

V and J are TRBV19 and TRBJ2-5, with D possibly being TRBD1 (5 bases). In germline, CDR1 is LNHDA, CDR2 SQIVND (reference sequence). The CDR3 length is 15 residues. The V gene lost 6 bases and the J gene lost 5 bases, with 19 bases spanning the gap. In DNA, the CDR3 is TGTGCCAGTAGAACCGTAGACAGCCTTGGCGAGACCCAGTACTTC. It translates to CASRTVDSLGETQYF.

The chain has TRBV18 and TRBJ2-1; 9 bases match TRBD2. Germline assignment: CDR1 KGHSH and CDR2 LQKENI. V dropped 3 bases and J dropped 7; count of bases not matched to a gene: 7. The CDR3 extends over 15 amino acids. CDR3 in DNA: TGTGCCAGCTCACCCACCATAGCGGGAGAGAATGAGCAGTTCTTC. Translation gives CASSPTIAGENEQFF.

This clone has just a few counts. The V call is TRBV11-3, the J call TRBJ2-7, with a possible D match to TRBD2 (6 bases). V dropped 6 bases and J dropped 6 bases, with 24 bases sitting between them. Germline CDR1 SGHNT, CDR2 YENEEA. The CDR3 extends over 16 amino acids. CDR3 amino acids: CASSPTQERRAPEQYV. The CDR3 DNA is TGTGCCAGCAGTCCCACCCAAGAGCGGAGGGCCCCCGAGCAGTACGTC.

This chain links TRBV18 with TRBJ2-3, with 12 nucleotides matching TRBD2. V lost 9 bases, J lost 2 bases, and 12 bases stayed unmatched. Germline lookup yields CDR1 KGHSH and CDR2 LQKENI. The CDR3 covers 17 residues. CDR3 protein: CASRTGTSGFNTDTQYF. CDR3 in DNA: TGTGCCAGTCGCACCGGGACTAGCGGGTTTAACACAGATACGCAGTATTTT.

The chain carries TRBV5-6 and TRBJ2-3; TRBD1 matches 8 bases. The CDR3 covers 16 residues. V shed 4 bases, J shed 2 bases, and the junction held 9 bases outside the gene matches. CDR1 is SGHDT, CDR2 YYEEEE, per germline. The CDR3 sequence: CASSGTGTGITDTQYF. DNA for the CDR3: TGTGCCAGCAGCGGAACCGGGACAGGAATCACAGATACGCAGTATTTT.